A few counts support the clone carrying this T cell receptor (beta chain). Its specificity is unknown. The sample is drawn from a study of T cells in Graves' hyperthyroidism and ophthalmopathy. TCR beta CDR3 regions were amplified from RNA transcripts. Primed by the HTBI set, a first-round RT-PCR was run on the TCR CDR3. TCRdb used MiXCR to reprocess the multiplex PCR reads, holding one entry per CDR3 protein. Of just over 550,000 distinct CDR3 sequences listed, 40% to 55% are singletons. Trimming pared 5 bases from V and 1 base from J, leaving 11 bases between. CDR3 size: 14 residues. CDR1 and CDR2 from the germline V gene are SGHTA and FQGNSA. Study findings and constraints: Ophthalmopathy cases were set apart from stable hyperthyroidism by a 13 V-J model.

V and J are TRBV7-2 and TRBJ1-1; possibly TRBD1 for D (6 bases). The clonotype comes from a woman younger than 35 with Graves' hyperthyroidism. The source material was peripheral blood or thyroid tissue (not recorded which). This chain's CDR3 is CASSPNRENTEAFF. In DNA, the CDR3 is TGTGCCAGCAGCCCAAACAGGGAGAACACTGAAGCTTTCTTT.